The rows below give T cell receptor beta chains drawn from one sample of a study of cytomegalovirus exposure and HLA in healthy donors. Here immunoSEQ multiplex PCR was the method, and the copy in TCRdb shows in-frame clones only, minus some. The sample has about 110,000 clones; roughly 90% are singletons. The sample taken for sequencing was PBMCs. Every receptor here comes from a woman aged 18-29 years in good health and CMV-seronegative. The CDR3 runs from the conserved cysteine through the conserved F or W. D genes are given only for firm matches. Clone size is stated in some rows and not others, as once, few, many or a class when expanded.

D: NA
V: TRBV5-1
J: TRBJ1-4
size: NA
DNA: TGCGCCAGCAGCTTGGGACAGTATAATGAAAAACTGTTTTTT
CDR3: CASSLGQYNEKLFF

D: NA
V: TRBV5-1
J: TRBJ2-5
size: NA
DNA: TGCGCCAGCAGCTTGCGGGAGTTCGAGACCCAGTACTTC
CDR3: CASSLREFETQYF

D: TRBD1
V: TRBV7-2
J: TRBJ1-5
size: NA
DNA: TGTGCCAGCAGCCCTTGGGACAGCCTCAATCAGCCCCAGCATTTT
CDR3: CASSPWDSLNQPQHF

D: NA
V: TRBV5-6
J: TRBJ2-3
size: NA
DNA: TGTGCCAGCAGCTTGGAGTCGAGGGCAGATACGCAGTATTTT
CDR3: CASSLESRADTQYF

D: TRBD2
V: TRBV7-2
J: TRBJ2-1
size: NA
DNA: TGTGCCAGCAGCTTCAGCCCCGGGACTAGCAATGAGCAGTTCTTC
CDR3: CASSFSPGTSNEQFF

D: NA
V: TRBV30
J: TRBJ1-2
size: once
DNA: TGTGCCTGGAGGATCTCGACAGGCCGGACGTATGGCTACACCTTC
CDR3: CAWRISTGRTYGYTF

D: TRBD1
V: TRBV7-6
J: TRBJ1-5
size: once
DNA: TGTGCCAGCAGCTTGGGGGGACAGATCAATCAGCCCCAGCATTTT
CDR3: CASSLGGQINQPQHF

D: NA
V: TRBV2
J: TRBJ2-4
size: NA
DNA: TGTGCCAGCACCCAGACAGTCCGTAGGGCCAAAAACATTCAGTACTTC
CDR3: CASTQTVRRAKNIQYF

D: TRBD2
V: TRBV4-1
J: TRBJ2-1
size: NA
DNA: TGCGCCAGCAGCCAAGAAGGGTCTAGCGGGCGGAATGAGCAGTTCTTC
CDR3: CASSQEGSSGRNEQFF

D: NA
V: TRBV7-9
J: TRBJ2-6
size: NA
DNA: TGTGCCAGCCCCAGGTCCGGGGCCAACGTCCTGACTTTC
CDR3: CASPRSGANVLTF

D: NA
V: TRBV4-2
J: TRBJ2-1
size: NA
DNA: TGTGCCAGCAGCCAGGAGGTGAATGAGCAGTTCTTC
CDR3: CASSQEVNEQFF

D: TRBD1
V: TRBV5-1
J: TRBJ1-2
size: NA
DNA: TGCGCCAGCAGTCCCGGGACAGGGGGCAGGTATGGCTACACCTTC
CDR3: CASSPGTGGRYGYTF

D: TRBD2
V: TRBV11-3
J: TRBJ2-1
size: NA
DNA: TGTGCCAGCAGCTTAGAGGGACTAGCGGGAGTTGAGCAGTTCTTC
CDR3: CASSLEGLAGVEQFF

D: NA
V: TRBV11-2
J: TRBJ2-7
size: NA
DNA: TGTGCCAGCAGCTTCTCTCAGGTCCCCTACGAGCAGTACTTC
CDR3: CASSFSQVPYEQYF

D: TRBD1
V: TRBV5-4
J: TRBJ2-7
size: once
DNA: TGTGCCAGCAGCAACGATCCGGGACAGGGGGCCTACGAGCAGTACTTC
CDR3: CASSNDPGQGAYEQYF

D: NA
V: TRBV9
J: TRBJ1-3
size: NA
DNA: TGTGCCAGCAGCGTAGGCTACAGTGCTGGAAACACCATATATTTT
CDR3: CASSVGYSAGNTIYF

D: TRBD1
V: TRBV25-1
J: TRBJ2-2
size: NA
DNA: TGTGCCAGCAGTGAAATACGGGACAGGGTGAACACCGGGGAGCTGTTTTTT
CDR3: CASSEIRDRVNTGELFF

D: TRBD1
V: TRBV29-1
J: TRBJ2-7
size: NA
DNA: TGCAGCGTTCGTGGAGGACAGGGGACCTACGAGCAGTACTTC
CDR3: CSVRGGQGTYEQYF

D: TRBD1
V: TRBV7-2
J: TRBJ1-4
size: NA
DNA: TGTGCCAGCAGCCACGGGACAGGGGTTGAAAAACTGTTTTTT
CDR3: CASSHGTGVEKLFF

D: NA
V: TRBV7-9
J: TRBJ2-1
size: NA
DNA: TGTGCCAGCAGCCCTGACAGCATACACTACAATGAGCAGTTCTTC
CDR3: CASSPDSIHYNEQFF

D: NA
V: TRBV30
J: TRBJ2-1
size: NA
DNA: TGTGCCTGGAGTCGACTCTCCAGCTCCTACAATGAGCAGTTCTTC
CDR3: CAWSRLSSSYNEQFF

D: NA
V: TRBV7-9
J: TRBJ2-2
size: NA
DNA: TGTGCCAGCAGCGGCTCACAGGGCTCGAACACCGGGGAGCTGTTTTTT
CDR3: CASSGSQGSNTGELFF

D: NA
V: TRBV4-2
J: TRBJ2-3
size: NA
DNA: TGTGCCAGCAGCCAAGATGGGCAGAAAGATACGCAGTATTTT
CDR3: CASSQDGQKDTQYF

D: NA
V: TRBV11-2
J: TRBJ2-5
size: NA
DNA: TGTGCCAGCAGCGAAGGGGTGGGTTCCCAAGAGACCCAGTACTTC
CDR3: CASSEGVGSQETQYF

D: NA
V: TRBV4-3
J: TRBJ2-5
size: NA
DNA: TGCGCCAGCAGCCAAGTTGCGACTAGTGGACAAGAGACCCAGTACTTC
CDR3: CASSQVATSGQETQYF

D: TRBD2
V: TRBV7-3
J: TRBJ2-1
size: NA
DNA: TGTGCCAGCAGCTTGACTGTTCAAGCGGGGCCTTACAATGAGCAGTTCTTC
CDR3: CASSLTVQAGPYNEQFF

D: NA
V: TRBV7-2
J: TRBJ1-2
size: NA
DNA: TGTGCCAGCAGCTTAGCGTCGCCAGGGGACTATGGCTACACCTTC
CDR3: CASSLASPGDYGYTF

D: TRBD2
V: TRBV5-1
J: TRBJ2-2
size: NA
DNA: TGCGCCAGCAGCTTACAGCGGGGTAACACCGGGGAGCTGTTTTTT
CDR3: CASSLQRGNTGELFF

D: NA
V: TRBV7-7
J: TRBJ2-5
size: NA
DNA: TGTGCCAGCAGCTTTGGGAGGAGTGGAGAGACCCAGTACTTC
CDR3: CASSFGRSGETQYF

D: NA
V: TRBV29-1
J: TRBJ1-4
size: once
DNA: TGCAGCTTTAAAGCCGGGACACCTGAAAAACTGTTTTTT
CDR3: CSFKAGTPEKLFF

D: TRBD2
V: TRBV7-9
J: TRBJ2-7
size: NA
DNA: TGTGCCAGCAGCCTGACTAGCGGGGCGTACGAGCAGTACTTC
CDR3: CASSLTSGAYEQYF

D: TRBD1
V: TRBV7-2
J: TRBJ2-1
size: NA
DNA: TGTGCCAGCAGCTCCTGGCGGACAGGGAATGACAATGAGCAGTTCTTC
CDR3: CASSSWRTGNDNEQFF

D: NA
V: TRBV7-9
J: TRBJ2-3
size: NA
DNA: TGTGCCAGCAGCGCGGGGCGGCTTAGCACAGATACGCAGTATTTT
CDR3: CASSAGRLSTDTQYF

D: NA
V: TRBV25-1
J: TRBJ1-1
size: NA
DNA: TGTGCCAGCAGTGCCGGAGGGCCTGAAGCTTTCTTT
CDR3: CASSAGGPEAFF

D: NA
V: TRBV7-2
J: TRBJ2-5
size: once
DNA: TGTGCCAGCAGCTTTAGTGAGACCCAGTACTTC
CDR3: CASSFSETQYF

D: TRBD1
V: TRBV15
J: TRBJ2-5
size: NA
DNA: TGTGCCACCAGCAGGGGTTGGACAGGGGTTCCCTTAGGAGAGACCCAGTACTTC
CDR3: CATSRGWTGVPLGETQYF

D: TRBD1
V: TRBV5-4
J: TRBJ2-5
size: NA
DNA: TGTGCCAGCAGCGGCGGGACAGGGAAAGAGACCCAGTACTTC
CDR3: CASSGGTGKETQYF

D: NA
V: TRBV6-6
J: TRBJ1-2
size: NA
DNA: TGTGCCAGCAGTTACTCGAAGACATCCCATGGCTACACCTTC
CDR3: CASSYSKTSHGYTF

D: NA
V: TRBV19
J: TRBJ1-4
size: NA
DNA: TGTGCCAGTAGCCCGGGGGTCGGGTCGGTGAATGAAAAACTGTTTTTT
CDR3: CASSPGVGSVNEKLFF

D: TRBD1
V: TRBV28
J: TRBJ1-2
size: once
DNA: TGTGCCAGCAGTAGGACAGGGATTTATGATGGCTACACCTTC
CDR3: CASSRTGIYDGYTF

D: TRBD1
V: TRBV25-1
J: TRBJ2-7
size: NA
DNA: TGTGCCAGCAGTGCCCCTCCGGGACAGGGAGCCGACGAGCAGTACTTC
CDR3: CASSAPPGQGADEQYF

D: NA
V: TRBV18
J: TRBJ1-2
size: NA
DNA: TGTGCCAGCTCACTGCAGATCAGGGATGGCTACACCTTC
CDR3: CASSLQIRDGYTF

D: TRBD1
V: TRBV9
J: TRBJ1-1
size: NA
DNA: TGTGCCAGCAGCGTAGGGGCGGGACAGGAAGCTTTCTTT
CDR3: CASSVGAGQEAFF

D: NA
V: TRBV5-1
J: TRBJ1-4
size: NA
DNA: TGCGCCAGCAGCCAGGGGCAGACTAATGAAAAACTGTTTTTT
CDR3: CASSQGQTNEKLFF

D: NA
V: TRBV19
J: TRBJ1-5
size: NA
DNA: TGTGCCAGTAGTATTGATCGGGTACAGCCCCAGCATTTT
CDR3: CASSIDRVQPQHF

D: NA
V: TRBV6-5
J: TRBJ2-2
size: NA
DNA: TGTGCCAGCAGTTACGGCGGGTCCGGGGAGCTGTTTTTT
CDR3: CASSYGGSGELFF

D: TRBD2
V: TRBV10-3
J: TRBJ2-1
size: NA
DNA: TGTGCCATCACCCCCACAAGCGGGAGAACTCCGCCTGAGCAGTTCTTC
CDR3: CAITPTSGRTPPEQFF

D: NA
V: TRBV5-1
J: TRBJ2-7
size: NA
DNA: TGCGCCAGCAGCTTGGGACAGAGCAACATTATCTACGAGCAGTACTTC
CDR3: CASSLGQSNIIYEQYF

D: NA
V: TRBV7-3
J: TRBJ2-1
size: NA
DNA: TGTGCCAGCAGCTTAGGCAAGACAAAGCAGTTCTTC
CDR3: CASSLGKTKQFF

D: TRBD1
V: TRBV9
J: TRBJ1-1
size: NA
DNA: TGTGCCAGCAGCGCGTCGGCAGGGGGCCTTAGGACTGAAGCTTTCTTT
CDR3: CASSASAGGLRTEAFF

D: TRBD1
V: TRBV4-1
J: TRBJ1-5
size: few
DNA: TGCGCCAGCAGCCCGGGACAGCAGTTCAATCAGCCCCAGCATTTT
CDR3: CASSPGQQFNQPQHF

D: NA
V: TRBV7-9
J: TRBJ2-3
size: NA
DNA: TGTGCCAGCACAGGGACTCGGGGTCATGAGTATTTT
CDR3: CASTGTRGHEYF

D: TRBD2
V: TRBV2
J: TRBJ2-7
size: NA
DNA: TGTGCCAGCAAGGGGAGGGGTGTGGGATACGAGCAGTACTTC
CDR3: CASKGRGVGYEQYF

D: TRBD2
V: TRBV19
J: TRBJ2-7
size: NA
DNA: TGTGCCAGTAGTATCCTAGCGGGAGCGGAAGAGCAGTACTTC
CDR3: CASSILAGAEEQYF

D: TRBD2
V: TRBV5-5
J: TRBJ2-5
size: once
DNA: TGTGCCAGCAGTTCAGCGGGAGCGGGAACGGAGACCCAGTACTTC
CDR3: CASSSAGAGTETQYF

D: NA
V: TRBV7-4
J: TRBJ2-2
size: NA
DNA: TGTGCCAGCAGGCGCCGGCGGCTTATTGGCACCGGGGAGCTGTTTTTT
CDR3: CASRRRRLIGTGELFF

D: TRBD1
V: TRBV27
J: TRBJ1-4
size: NA
DNA: TGTGCCAGCTCTTACTCCGGGACAGTAACTAATGAAAAACTGTTTTTT
CDR3: CASSYSGTVTNEKLFF